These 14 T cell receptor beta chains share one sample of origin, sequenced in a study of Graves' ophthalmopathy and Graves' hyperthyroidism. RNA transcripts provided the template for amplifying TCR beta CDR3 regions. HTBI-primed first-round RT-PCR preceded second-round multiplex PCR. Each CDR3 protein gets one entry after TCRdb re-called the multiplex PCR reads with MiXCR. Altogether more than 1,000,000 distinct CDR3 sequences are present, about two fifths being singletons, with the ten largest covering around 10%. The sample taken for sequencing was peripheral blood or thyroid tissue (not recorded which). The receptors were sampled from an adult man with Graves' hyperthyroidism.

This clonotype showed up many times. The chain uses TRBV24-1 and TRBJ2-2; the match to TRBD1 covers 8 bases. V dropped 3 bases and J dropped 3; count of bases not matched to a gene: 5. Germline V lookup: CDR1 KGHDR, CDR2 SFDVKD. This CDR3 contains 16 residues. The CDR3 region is CATSDPLGQDTGELFF. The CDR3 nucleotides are TGTGCCACCAGTGATCCCCTGGGACAGGACACCGGGGAGCTGTTTTTT.

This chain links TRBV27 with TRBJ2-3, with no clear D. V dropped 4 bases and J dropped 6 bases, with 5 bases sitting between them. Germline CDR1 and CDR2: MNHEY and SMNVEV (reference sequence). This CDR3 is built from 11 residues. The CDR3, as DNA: TGTGCCAGCAGTTCGAGGGATACGCAGTATTTT. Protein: CASSSRDTQYF.

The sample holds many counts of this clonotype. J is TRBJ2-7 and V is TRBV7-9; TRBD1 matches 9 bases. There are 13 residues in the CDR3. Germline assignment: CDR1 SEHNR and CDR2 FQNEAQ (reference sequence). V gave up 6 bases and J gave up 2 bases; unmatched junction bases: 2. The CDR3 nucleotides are TGTGCCAGCAGGGGACAGGGAACCTACGAGCAGTACTTC. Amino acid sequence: CASRGQGTYEQYF. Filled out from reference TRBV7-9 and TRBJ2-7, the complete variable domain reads DTGVSQNPRHKITKRGQNVTFRCDPISEHNRLYWYRQTLGQGPEFLTYFQNEAQLEKSRLLSDRFSAERPKGSFSTLEIQRTEQGDSAMYLCASRGQGTYEQYFGPGTRLTVT.

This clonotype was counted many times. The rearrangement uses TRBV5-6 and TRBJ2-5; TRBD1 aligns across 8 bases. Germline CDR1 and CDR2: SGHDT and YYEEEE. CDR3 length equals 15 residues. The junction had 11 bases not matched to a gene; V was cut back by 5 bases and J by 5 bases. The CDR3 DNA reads TGTGCCAGCAGTCCGACAGGGGTTAGGATTGAGACCCAGTACTTC. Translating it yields CASSPTGVRIETQYF.

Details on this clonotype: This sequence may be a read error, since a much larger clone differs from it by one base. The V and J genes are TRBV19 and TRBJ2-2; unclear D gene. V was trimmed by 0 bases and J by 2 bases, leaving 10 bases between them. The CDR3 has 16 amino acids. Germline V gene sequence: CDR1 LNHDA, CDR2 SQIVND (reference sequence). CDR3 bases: TGTGCCAGTAGTATAGACGACACTGGTAACACCGGGGAGCTGTTTTTT. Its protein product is CASSIDDTGNTGELFF.

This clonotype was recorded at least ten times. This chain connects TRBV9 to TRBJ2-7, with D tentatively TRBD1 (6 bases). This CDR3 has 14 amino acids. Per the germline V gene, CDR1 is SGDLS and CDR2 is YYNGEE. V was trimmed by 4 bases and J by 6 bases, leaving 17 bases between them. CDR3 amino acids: CASSSNNRVGEQYF. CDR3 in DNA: TGTGCCAGCAGCTCGAACAACAGGGTCGGCGAGCAGTACTTC.

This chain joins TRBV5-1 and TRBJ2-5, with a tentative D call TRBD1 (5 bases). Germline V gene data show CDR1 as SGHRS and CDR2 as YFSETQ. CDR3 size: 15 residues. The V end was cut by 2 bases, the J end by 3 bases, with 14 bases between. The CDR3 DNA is TGCGCCAGCAGCTTTGGCAGGACACAAGAAGAGACCCAGTACTTC. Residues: CASSFGRTQEETQYF.

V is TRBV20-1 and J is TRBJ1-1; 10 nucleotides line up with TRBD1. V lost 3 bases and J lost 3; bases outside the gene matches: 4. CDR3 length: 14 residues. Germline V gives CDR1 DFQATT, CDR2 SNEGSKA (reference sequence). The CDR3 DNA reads TGCAGTGCTAGTGACAGGGGGCGAGACACTGAAGCTTTCTTT. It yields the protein CSASDRGRDTEAFF.

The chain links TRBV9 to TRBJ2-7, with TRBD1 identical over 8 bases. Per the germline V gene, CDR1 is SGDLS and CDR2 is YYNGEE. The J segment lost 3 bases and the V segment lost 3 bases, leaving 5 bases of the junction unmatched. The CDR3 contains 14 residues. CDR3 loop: CASSAGGFRYEQYF. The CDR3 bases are TGTGCCAGCAGCGCAGGGGGCTTTCGCTACGAGCAGTACTTC.

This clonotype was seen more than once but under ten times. This chain's CDR3 is CASSPLGLANTGELFF. The CDR3 nucleotides read TGTGCCAGCAGCCCTCTGGGACTAGCGAACACCGGGGAGCTGTTTTTT. The chain has TRBV5-4 and TRBJ2-2; 8 bases are shared with TRBD2. Per germline, CDR1 SGHNT and CDR2 YYREEE (reference sequence). CDR3 length: 16 residues. The junction had 5 bases not matched to a gene; V was cut back by 4 bases and J by 0 bases.

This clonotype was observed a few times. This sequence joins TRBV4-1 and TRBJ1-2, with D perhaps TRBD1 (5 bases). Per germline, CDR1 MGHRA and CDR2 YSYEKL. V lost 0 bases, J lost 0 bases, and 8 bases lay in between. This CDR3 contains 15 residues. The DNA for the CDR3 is TGCGCCAGCAGCCAAGATCGGGGGTCTAACTATGGCTACACCTTC. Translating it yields CASSQDRGSNYGYTF.

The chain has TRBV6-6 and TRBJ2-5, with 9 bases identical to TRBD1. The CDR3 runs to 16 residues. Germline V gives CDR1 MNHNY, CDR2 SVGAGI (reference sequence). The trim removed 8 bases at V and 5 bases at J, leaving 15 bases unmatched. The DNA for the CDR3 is TGTGCCAGCCAGACGACCGGGACAGGGTCGTCGGAGACCCAGTACTTC. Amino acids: CASQTTGTGSSETQYF.

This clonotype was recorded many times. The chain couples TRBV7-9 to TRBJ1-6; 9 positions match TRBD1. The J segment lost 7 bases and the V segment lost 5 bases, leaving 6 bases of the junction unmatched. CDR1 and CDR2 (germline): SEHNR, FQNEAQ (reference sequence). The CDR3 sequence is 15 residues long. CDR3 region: CASSPRDRVNSPLHF. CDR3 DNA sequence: TGTGCCAGCAGCCCGAGGGACAGGGTGAATTCACCCCTCCACTTT.

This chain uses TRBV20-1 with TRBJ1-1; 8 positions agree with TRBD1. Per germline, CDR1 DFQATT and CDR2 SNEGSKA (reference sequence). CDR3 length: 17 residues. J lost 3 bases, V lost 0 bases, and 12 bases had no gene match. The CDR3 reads CSARDSSGGERYTEAFF. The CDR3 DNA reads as TGCAGTGCTAGAGATTCATCAGGGGGCGAAAGGTACACTGAAGCTTTCTTT.